This TCR beta chain was captured by sequencing in a study of T cell responses to AZD1222 COVID-19 vaccine. Study conclusions and caveats: Vaccine-related CD4 TCRs covered spike, predominating at 160-218 and 743-854. Only five or six AZD1222 recipients tested seropositive at baseline. Spike-specific TCR breadth rose after two AZD1222 doses, and depth rose as well.

A remark on this clone: The antigen remains undetermined.

Clones were read by immunoSEQ multiplex PCR, and TCRdb kept only the in-frame ones, dropping some. The sample yields more than 95,000 clones, approximately 89% seen once. The germline V gene encodes CDR1 LGHDT and CDR2 YNNKEL (reference sequence). The CDR3 extends over 15 amino acids. The trim removed 4 bases at V and 1 base at J, leaving 3 bases unmatched. The sequenced sample was peripheral blood, obtained 28 days after the second dose of the MenACWY control vaccine. This chain connects TRBV3-1 (or the pseudogene TRBV3-2) to TRBJ2-3; 9 bases are a match to TRBD2. This receptor was identified in an adult who received the MenACWY meningococcal vaccine as a control. This CDR3 reads CASSRGGEGTDTQYF. CDR3 nucleotide sequence: TGTGCCAGCAGCCGCGGGGGGGAGGGCACAGATACGCAGTATTTT.